These 4 T cell receptor beta chains originate from one sample sequenced in a study of T cell clones after liver transplantation. Sequencing was performed with immunoSEQ multiplex PCR; in TCRdb, only in-frame clones are kept and a portion is missing. The sample contains 60,000 or so clones, more than 70% of which appear only once. The sequencing here drew on CD4+ T cells from blood, taken at the 22-month timepoint. These receptor sequences come from a human patient who received a liver transplant. The graft donor may account for some of the T cells.

The rearrangement uses TRBV28 and TRBJ1-2; unclear D gene. Germline CDR1 reads MDHEN; CDR2 reads SYDVKM. The CDR3 is 16 amino acids. V gave up 3 bases and J gave up 1 base, with 15 bases separating them. The CDR3, as DNA: TGTGCCAGCAGTTTTTCATCGGCAGCTAATAACTATGGCTACACCTTC. This gives the protein CASSFSSAANNYGYTF.

This chain connects TRBV19 to TRBJ1-3, with D unclear. Per the germline V gene, CDR1 is LNHDA and CDR2 is SQIVND (reference sequence). CDR3 length: 16 amino acids. V was cut by 1 base and J by 0 bases, with 10 bases left in between. CDR3 nucleotide sequence: TGTGCCAGTAGTATAGGCCGGGTTGGCTCTGGAAACACCATATATTTT. It specifies CASSIGRVGSGNTIYF.

V is TRBV10-2 and J is TRBJ2-3; D is unresolved. The CDR3 loop spans 14 amino acids. V was clipped by 4 bases and J by 0 bases, with 8 bases between them. The V gene's germline CDR1 is WSHSY and CDR2 SAAADI. The CDR3 region is CASSGVLSTDTQYF. The CDR3 region has the DNA TGCGCCAGCAGTGGAGTATTGAGCACAGATACGCAGTATTTT.

The gene calls are TRBV15 and TRBJ1-6; D perhaps matches TRBD1 (6 bases). CDR3 size: 12 residues. Between the trimmed V and J ends, which lost 9 bases and 13 bases, there was a span of 16 bases. CDR1 and CDR2 (germline): LNHNV, YYDKDF (reference sequence). CDR3 sequence (DNA): TGTGCCACGGGAACAATCAGGGGTCCCCTCCACTTT. The encoded protein is CATGTIRGPLHF.